This TCR beta chain was observed in a study of Ad26.COV2.S vaccination and SARS-CoV-2 variants. Turning to the study itself: Donor had been placed in the Ad26.COV2.S arm of the COV1001 trial. The vaccine Ad26.COV2.S was put into the muscle once, or twice with 56 days between. General study points: Reported post-vaccination CD8+ and CD4+ T cell responses to spike showed substantial breadth.

The germline V and J ends were trimmed by 6 bases and 4 bases, with 16 bases remaining between them. Germline lookup yields CDR1 MDHEN and CDR2 SYDVKM. The CDR3 runs to 14 residues. TCRdb's copy holds only in-frame clones and misses some; the assay was immunoSEQ multiplex PCR. The sample shows some 450,000 clones, 80% to 95% of them seen only once. Comment on this clone: Its specificity is unknown.

Treatment here: around 19 received Ad26.COV2.S at low or high dose, single or two shots; 5 received placebo; per-sample allocation not given. Samples came from day 63 after the first vaccine or placebo injection. An Ad26 vector that expressed Wuhan-strain SARS-CoV-2 spike constituted the vaccine. The rearrangement uses TRBV28 and TRBJ2-7; possible D gene TRBD2, 5 bases. The sequence derives from a person aged 18 to 65 who received the Ad26.COV2.S COVID-19 vaccine or a placebo. The sample in question was peripheral blood, obtained in a trial of Ad26.COV2.S vaccine versus placebo. The CDR3 nucleotides are TGTGCCAGCAGCACCACTTCGACTATTTACGAGCAGTACTTC. Translation: CASSTTSTIYEQYF.